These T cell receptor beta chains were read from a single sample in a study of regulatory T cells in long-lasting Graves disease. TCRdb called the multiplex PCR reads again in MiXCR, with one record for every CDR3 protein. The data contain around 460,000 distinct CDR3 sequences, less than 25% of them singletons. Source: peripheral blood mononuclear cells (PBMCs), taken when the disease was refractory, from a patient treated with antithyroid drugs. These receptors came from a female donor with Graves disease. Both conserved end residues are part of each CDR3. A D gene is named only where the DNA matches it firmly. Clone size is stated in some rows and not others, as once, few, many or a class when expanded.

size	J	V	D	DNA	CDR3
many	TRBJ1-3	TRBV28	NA	TGTGCCAGCATCCTGGGAGAATCTGGAAACACCATATATTTT	CASILGESGNTIYF
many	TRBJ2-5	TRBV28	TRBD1	TGTGCCAGCAGCCTCACAGGGGGCCAAGAGACCCAGTACTTC	CASSLTGGQETQYF
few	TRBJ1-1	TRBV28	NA	TGTGCCAGCCTGGATGGGGGGCCAGCTTTCTTT	CASLDGGPAFF
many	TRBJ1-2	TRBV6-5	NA	TGTGCCAGCAGTTACTCGGAGATTGGAGGCTACACCTTC	CASSYSEIGGYTF
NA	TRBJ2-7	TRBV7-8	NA	TGTGCCAGCAGGATGAGGGGAGACGAGCAGTACTTC	CASRMRGDEQYF
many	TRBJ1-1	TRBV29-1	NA	TGCAGCGTTGGGGCCCAGAACACTGAAGCTTTCTTT	CSVGAQNTEAFF
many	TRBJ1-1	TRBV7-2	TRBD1	TGTGCCAGCAGCTTGCAGGGGGCTAACACTGAAGCTTTCTTT	CASSLQGANTEAFF
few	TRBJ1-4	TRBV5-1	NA	TGCGCCAGCAGCCTCTCCGGGACAAAAGACGAAAAACTGTTTTTT	CASSLSGTKDEKLFF
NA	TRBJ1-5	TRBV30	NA	TGTGCCTGGAGGGGGCCAGGGGAAAATCAGCCCCAGCATTTT	CAWRGPGENQPQHF
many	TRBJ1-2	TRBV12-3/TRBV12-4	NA	TGTGCCAGCAGTTTGGTGGCTAACTATGGCTACACCTTC	CASSLVANYGYTF
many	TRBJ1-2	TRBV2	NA	TGTGCCAGCTATGGGGCGCGGGGCTACACCTTC	CASYGARGYTF
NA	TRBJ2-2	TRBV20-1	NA	TGCAGTGCTAGAGATCGTCAGGACACCGGGGAGCTGTTTTTT	CSARDRQDTGELFF
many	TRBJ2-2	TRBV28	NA	TGTGCCAGCAAGTTGTCACAGCCGAACACCGGGGAGCTGTTTTTT	CASKLSQPNTGELFF
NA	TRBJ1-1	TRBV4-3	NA	TGCGCCAGCAGCCAAGACCTACGGCTCAACACTGAAGCTTTCTTT	CASSQDLRLNTEAFF